This record concerns one T cell receptor (beta chain) sequence. Assay used: immunoSEQ multiplex PCR; TCRdb lists only in-frame clones, some missing. The sample holds roughly 250,000 clones, roughly 88% seen once. These data belong to a study of blood T cell repertoires in COVID-19. The V gene's germline CDR1 is MNHEY and CDR2 SMNVEV (reference sequence). The CDR3 has 19 residues. With 4 bases clipped from V and 6 bases from J, the junction kept 19 bases outside the gene matches. Participant-reported clinical history was the basis for cohort assignment. The chain uses TRBV27 and TRBJ1-4; 8 positions match TRBD1. Input material: PBMCs or T cells enriched from blood (not recorded which). This receptor was identified in a woman aged 40 to 50 with acute COVID-19. This chain's CDR3 is CASSSAFGQGLGFHEKLFF. The CDR3 DNA is TGTGCCAGCAGTTCAGCATTCGGACAGGGCCTGGGGTTCCATGAAAAACTGTTTTTT.